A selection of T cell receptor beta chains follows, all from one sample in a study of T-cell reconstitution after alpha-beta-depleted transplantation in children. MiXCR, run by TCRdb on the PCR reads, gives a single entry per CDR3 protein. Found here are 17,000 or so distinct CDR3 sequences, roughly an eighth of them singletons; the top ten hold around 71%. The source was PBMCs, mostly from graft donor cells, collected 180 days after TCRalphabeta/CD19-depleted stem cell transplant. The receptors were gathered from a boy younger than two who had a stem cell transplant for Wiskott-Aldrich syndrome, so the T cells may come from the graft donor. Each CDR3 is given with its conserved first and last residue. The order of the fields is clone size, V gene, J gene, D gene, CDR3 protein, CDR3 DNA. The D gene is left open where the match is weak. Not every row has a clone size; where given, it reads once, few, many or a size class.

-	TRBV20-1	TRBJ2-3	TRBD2	CSAGLAGSTDTQYF	TGCAGTGCTGGGCTAGCGGGGAGCACAGATACGCAGTATTTT
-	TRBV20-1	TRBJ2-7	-	CSAYSSSLLYEQYF	TGCAGTGCTTATTCGTCTAGTCTCTTGTACGAGCAGTACTTC
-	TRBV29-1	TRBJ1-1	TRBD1	CSVDLRGQREAFF	TGCAGCGTTGACCTTAGGGGACAGCGAGAAGCTTTCTTT
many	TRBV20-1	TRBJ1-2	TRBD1	CSALGQASYGYTF	TGCAGTGCCCTTGGACAGGCGTCGTATGGCTACACCTTC
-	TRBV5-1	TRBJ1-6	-	CASSLETAFNSPLHF	TGCGCCAGCAGCTTAGAGACAGCGTTCAATTCACCCCTCCACTTT
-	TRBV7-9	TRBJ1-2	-	CASSLRDGELSYTF	TGTGCCAGCAGCTTACGGGACGGTGAGCTGAGCTACACCTTC
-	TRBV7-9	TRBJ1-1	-	CASSLRGGLMNTEAFF	TGTGCCAGCAGCCTACGTGGGGGCCTAATGAACACTGAAGCTTTCTTT
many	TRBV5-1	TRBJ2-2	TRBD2	CASSSAGVAGELFF	TGCGCCAGCAGCTCAGCGGGAGTTGCCGGGGAGCTGTTTTTT
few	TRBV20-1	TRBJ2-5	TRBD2	CSARDGTSGQETQYF	TGCAGTGCTAGAGATGGGACTAGCGGGCAAGAGACCCAGTACTTC
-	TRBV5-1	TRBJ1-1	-	CASSPSPGGTEAFF	TGCGCCAGCAGCCCGTCTCCGGGGGGGACTGAAGCTTTCTTT
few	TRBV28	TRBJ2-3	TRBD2	CASSFEGLAGVGDTQYF	TGTGCCAGCAGTTTCGAGGGACTAGCGGGAGTGGGAGATACGCAGTATTTT
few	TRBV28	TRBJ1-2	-	CASSYLDRSINYGYTF	TGTGCCAGCAGTTATTTGGACAGATCTATTAACTATGGCTACACCTTC
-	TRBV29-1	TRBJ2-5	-	CSVAPAEETQYF	TGCAGCGTTGCACCGGCTGAAGAGACCCAGTACTTC
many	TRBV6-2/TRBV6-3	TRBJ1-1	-	CASSYSTAVTEAFF	TGTGCCAGCAGTTACTCGACGGCAGTCACTGAAGCTTTCTTT
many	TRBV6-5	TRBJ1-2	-	CASSHGIVGYTF	TGTGCCAGCAGTCACGGGATCGTTGGCTACACCTTC
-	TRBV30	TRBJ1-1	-	CAWSNLGTLIEAFF	TGTGCCTGGAGTAACCTCGGGACACTCATTGAAGCTTTCTTT
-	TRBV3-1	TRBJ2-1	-	CASSRPHRLEDEQFF	TGTGCCAGCAGCCGACCTCACAGACTAGAGGATGAGCAGTTCTTC
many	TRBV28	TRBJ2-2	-	CATTVGGNTGELFF	TGTGCCACCACCGTGGGGGGCAACACCGGGGAGCTGTTTTTT
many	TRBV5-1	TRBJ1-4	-	CASSLAGRLDEKLFF	TGCGCCAGCAGCTTAGCAGGGAGGTTGGATGAAAAACTGTTTTTT
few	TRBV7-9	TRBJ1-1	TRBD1	CASSPIVRGLGAFF	TGTGCCAGCAGCCCAATTGTGAGGGGGCTGGGAGCTTTCTTT
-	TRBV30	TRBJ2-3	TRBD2	CAWNISGASGRSDTQYF	TGTGCCTGGAACATTAGCGGGGCTAGCGGGAGATCGGATACGCAGTATTTT
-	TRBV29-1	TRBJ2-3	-	CSVEGGDTQYF	TGCAGCGTTGAAGGGGGGGATACGCAGTATTTT
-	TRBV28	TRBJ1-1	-	CASSLFLPGDYITEAFF	TGTGCCAGCAGTTTATTTCTACCCGGGGACTACATCACTGAAGCTTTCTTT
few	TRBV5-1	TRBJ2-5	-	CASSWDQETQYF	TGCGCCAGCAGCTGGGACCAAGAGACCCAGTACTTC
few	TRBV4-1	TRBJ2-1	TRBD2	CASSQIAYGGSRPNEQFF	TGCGCCAGCAGCCAAATTGCATATGGCGGGAGTCGGCCCAATGAGCAGTTCTTC
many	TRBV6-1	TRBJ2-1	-	CASSGLRESNEQFF	TGTGCCAGCAGTGGCCTCAGGGAGTCCAATGAGCAGTTCTTC
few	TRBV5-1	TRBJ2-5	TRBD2	CASSYGLVQETQYF	TGCGCCAGCAGCTATGGACTAGTTCAAGAGACCCAGTACTTC
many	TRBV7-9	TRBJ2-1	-	CASSRDTEYNEQFF	TGTGCCAGCAGCCGGGACACGGAGTACAATGAGCAGTTCTTC
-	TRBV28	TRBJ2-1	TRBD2	CAAGLAGSYNEQFF	TGTGCCGCAGGACTAGCGGGATCCTACAATGAGCAGTTCTTC
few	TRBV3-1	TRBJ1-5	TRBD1	CASSTTGSGPQHF	TGTGCCAGCAGTACGACAGGGTCGGGGCCCCAGCATTTT
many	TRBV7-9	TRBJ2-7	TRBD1	CASSPRDSRYEQYF	TGTGCCAGCAGCCCCCGGGACAGCCGCTACGAGCAGTACTTC
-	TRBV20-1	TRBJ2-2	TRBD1	CSAREPGTGVTGELFF	TGCAGTGCTAGAGAACCTGGGACAGGGGTCACCGGGGAGCTGTTTTTT
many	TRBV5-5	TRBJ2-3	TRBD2	CASSGMGSSGRTDTQYF	TGTGCCAGCAGCGGGATGGGTAGTAGCGGGAGGACAGATACGCAGTATTTT
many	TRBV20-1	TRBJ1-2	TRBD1	CSARGAWTGSYGYTF	TGCAGTGCTAGAGGAGCCTGGACAGGGAGCTATGGCTACACCTTC
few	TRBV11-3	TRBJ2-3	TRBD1	CASSLGQGADTQYF	TGTGCCAGCAGCCTGGGACAGGGCGCAGATACGCAGTATTTT
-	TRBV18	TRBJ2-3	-	CASSSGKEGLVDTQYF	TGTGCCAGCTCCTCGGGGAAAGAAGGCCTAGTGGATACGCAGTATTTT
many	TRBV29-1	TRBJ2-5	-	CSVGRPVGVQETQYF	TGCAGCGTTGGCCGGCCGGTTGGGGTACAAGAGACCCAGTACTTC
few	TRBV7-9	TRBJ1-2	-	CASSLIGASNYGYTF	TGTGCCAGCAGCTTAATAGGGGCCTCGAACTATGGCTACACCTTC
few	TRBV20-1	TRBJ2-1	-	CSASRDTDNEQFF	TGCAGTGCTTCCCGGGACACCGACAATGAGCAGTTCTTC